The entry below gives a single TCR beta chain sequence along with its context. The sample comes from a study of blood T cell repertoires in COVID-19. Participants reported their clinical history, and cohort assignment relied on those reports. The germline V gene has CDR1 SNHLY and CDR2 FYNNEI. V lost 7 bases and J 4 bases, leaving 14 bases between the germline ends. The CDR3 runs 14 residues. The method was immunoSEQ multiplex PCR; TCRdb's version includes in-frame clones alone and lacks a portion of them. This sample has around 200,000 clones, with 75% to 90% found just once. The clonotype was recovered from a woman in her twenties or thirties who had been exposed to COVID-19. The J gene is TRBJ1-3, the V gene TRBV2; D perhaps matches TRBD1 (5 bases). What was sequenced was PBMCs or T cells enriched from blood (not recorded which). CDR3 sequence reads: CASTTAGTGNTIYF. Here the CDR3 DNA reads TGTGCCAGCACCACCGCGGGGACCGGAAACACCATATATTTT.